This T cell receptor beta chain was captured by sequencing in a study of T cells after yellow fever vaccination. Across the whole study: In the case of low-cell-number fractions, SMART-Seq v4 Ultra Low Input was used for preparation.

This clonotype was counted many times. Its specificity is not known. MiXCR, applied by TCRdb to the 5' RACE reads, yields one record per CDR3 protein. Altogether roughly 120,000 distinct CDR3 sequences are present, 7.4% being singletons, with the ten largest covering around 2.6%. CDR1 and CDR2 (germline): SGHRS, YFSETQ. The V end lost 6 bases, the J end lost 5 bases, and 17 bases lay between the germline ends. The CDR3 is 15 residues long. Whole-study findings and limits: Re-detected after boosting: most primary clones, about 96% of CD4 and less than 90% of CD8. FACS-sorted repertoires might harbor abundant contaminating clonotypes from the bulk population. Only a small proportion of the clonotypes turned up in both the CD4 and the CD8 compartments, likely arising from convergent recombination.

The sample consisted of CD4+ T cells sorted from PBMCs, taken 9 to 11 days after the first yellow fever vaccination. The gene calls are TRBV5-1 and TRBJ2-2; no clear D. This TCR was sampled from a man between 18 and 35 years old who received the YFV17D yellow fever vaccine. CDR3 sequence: CASIPQDPLTGELFF. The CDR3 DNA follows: TGCGCCAGCATCCCCCAGGACCCCTTAACCGGGGAGCTGTTTTTT.